The rows below give T cell receptor beta chains drawn from one sample of a study of control samples from healthy donors and cancer patients. Profiling relied on immunoSEQ multiplex PCR, and the TCRdb table lists in-frame clones only, not all of them. The repertoire holds approximately 120,000 clones, with 70% to 90% as singletons. Sequencing was done on a sample of blood. All receptors derive from a man aged 55 to 69 in good health. Each CDR3 is given with its conserved first and last residue. Fields, in order: J gene, CDR3 length, D gene, V gene, clone size, CDR3 protein, CDR3 DNA. The D gene is left open where the match is weak. Clone size is shown for a subset of rows, as once, few, many or a class of expanded clone.

TRBJ1-1,13,NA,TRBV18,once,CASSPSQNTEAFF,TGTGCCAGCTCACCGTCACAGAACACTGAAGCTTTCTTT
TRBJ2-5,16,TRBD2,TRBV5-4,NA,CASSLGSLAGQETQYF,TGTGCCAGCAGTTTGGGAAGTCTAGCGGGGCAAGAGACCCAGTACTTC
TRBJ1-3,18,NA,TRBV19,NA,CASSTSSTRLYSGNTIYF,TGTGCCAGTAGCACCTCTTCGACAAGGCTGTATTCTGGAAACACCATATATTTT
TRBJ1-6,13,NA,TRBV6-2/TRBV6-3,once,CASSLVENSPLHF,TGTGCCAGCAGTTTGGTGGAGAATTCACCCCTCCACTTT
TRBJ1-1,15,TRBD1,TRBV7-3,NA,CASRVEGQLNTEAFF,TGTGCCAGCAGGGTAGAGGGACAGTTGAACACTGAAGCTTTCTTT
TRBJ2-7,15,TRBD2,TRBV3-1/TRBV3-2,few,CASSGRTSGGPQQYF,TGTGCCAGCAGCGGTAGGACTAGCGGGGGGCCTCAGCAGTACTTC
TRBJ1-1,16,NA,TRBV27,NA,CASSFYRGLGNTEAFF,TGTGCCAGCAGTTTTTACCGGGGGCTAGGGAACACTGAAGCTTTCTTT
TRBJ1-6,15,NA,TRBV5-1,NA,CASSLKSLDNSPLHF,TGCGCCAGCAGCCTTAAGAGTTTGGATAATTCACCCCTCCACTTT
TRBJ1-2,13,NA,TRBV7-2,once,CASSLEMGYGYTF,TGTGCCAGCAGCTTAGAAATGGGATATGGCTACACCTTC
TRBJ1-5,19,NA,TRBV19,NA,CASSPPASLLGRNNQPQHF,TGTGCCAGTAGTCCGCCTGCCTCGCTTTTAGGTCGGAACAATCAGCCCCAGCATTTT
TRBJ1-4,16,NA,TRBV6-6,NA,CASSYSAGHDNEKLFF,TGTGCCAGCAGTTACTCGGCGGGACACGACAATGAAAAACTGTTTTTT
TRBJ2-6,21,TRBD1,TRBV28,NA,CASRVTLLRDRGLAGANVLTF,TGTGCCAGCAGAGTGACCTTACTCCGGGACAGGGGACTAGCTGGGGCCAACGTCCTGACTTTC
TRBJ2-3,15,NA,TRBV5-1,NA,CASSLVGQPTDTQYF,TGCGCCAGCAGCTTGGTAGGGCAGCCAACAGATACGCAGTATTTT
TRBJ1-2,13,NA,TRBV14,NA,CASSRAGAYGYTF,TGTGCCAGCAGCCGGGCGGGGGCCTATGGCTACACCTTC
TRBJ2-1,15,NA,TRBV21-1,NA,CASSKEGERYNEQFF,TGTGCCAGCAGCAAAGAAGGGGAGAGGTACAATGAGCAGTTCTTC
TRBJ2-6,18,NA,TRBV27,NA,CASSPGQGGGTGANVLTF,TGTGCCAGCAGTCCAGGACAGGGAGGGGGCACTGGGGCCAACGTCCTGACTTTC
TRBJ1-2,13,NA,TRBV2,NA,CASSGVGSRGYTF,TGTGCCAGCAGTGGGGTAGGGTCCAGGGGCTACACCTTC